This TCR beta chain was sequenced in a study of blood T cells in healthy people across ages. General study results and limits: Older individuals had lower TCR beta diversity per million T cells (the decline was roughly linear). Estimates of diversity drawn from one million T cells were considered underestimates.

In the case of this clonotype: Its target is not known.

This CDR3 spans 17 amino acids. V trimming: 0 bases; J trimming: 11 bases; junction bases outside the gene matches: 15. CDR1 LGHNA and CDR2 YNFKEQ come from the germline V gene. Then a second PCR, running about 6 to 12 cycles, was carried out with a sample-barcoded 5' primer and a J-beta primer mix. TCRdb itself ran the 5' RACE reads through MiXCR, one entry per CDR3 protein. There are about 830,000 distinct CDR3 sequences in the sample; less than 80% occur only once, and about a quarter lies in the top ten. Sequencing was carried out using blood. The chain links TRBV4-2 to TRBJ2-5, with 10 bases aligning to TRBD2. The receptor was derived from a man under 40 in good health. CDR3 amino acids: CASSQDLGLAGEEEQYF. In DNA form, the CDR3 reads TGTGCCAGCAGCCAAGATCTGGGCCTAGCGGGGGAGGAGGAGCAGTACTTC.